Listed below are T cell receptor beta chains from one sample, sequenced in a study of blood T cell repertoires in COVID-19. The data were produced by immunoSEQ multiplex PCR, yet TCRdb's version contains in-frame clones alone and is incomplete. Among about 81,000 clones listed, 75% to 90% were seen once. The sequenced sample consisted of peripheral blood. The receptors derive from a man between 65 and 79 years old with active or convalescent COVID-19. CDR3s leave out the opening cysteine and the closing phenylalanine or tryptophan. D genes are given only for firm matches.

D gene	V gene	CDR3 protein
TRBD1	TRBV24-1	ATSEAGTGGTVYGYT
.	TRBV5-1	ASSLTVTGTYEQY
.	TRBV9	ASSGGGLGNSPLH
.	TRBV11-3	ASSPRGGANVLT
.	TRBV6-5	ASSPGVGNQPQH
.	TRBV6-6	ASSYSTGGGNTIY
.	TRBV7-9	ASSVDSRGGGYT
.	TRBV27	ASSFQSNQPQH
TRBD1	TRBV5-1	ASSSDRDTEAF
.	TRBV4-1	ASSYGQRNYGYT
.	TRBV7-6	ASSQGRGQNTGELF
.	TRBV12-3/TRBV12-4	ASSSTVNTEAF
.	TRBV6-5	ASSYAEGVGGYT
.	TRBV6-2/TRBV6-3	ASSSSRERSYEQY
.	TRBV30	AWSPSETQY
TRBD1	TRBV5-4	ASSLSPGGNYGYT
TRBD2	TRBV7-2	ASSLQLLADNEQF
.	TRBV5-1	ASSVGAASGNTIY
.	TRBV6-5	ASSRRVHQPQH
.	TRBV19	ASSIIRQSGNTIY
.	TRBV5-5	ASSTTHSNQPQH
TRBD1	TRBV25-1	ASSEVGTGDEKLF
TRBD1	TRBV28	ASSLGQVNYGYT
TRBD2	TRBV4-3	ASSQEGTRLNEQF
.	TRBV28	ASSVDPGRFIHGYT
.	TRBV7-6	ASSLHPSSEETQY
TRBD1	TRBV5-6	ASSVLGQGYEQY
.	TRBV27	ASSSIRQGPDGYT
.	TRBV7-9	ASSDRQREQY